These 6 T cell receptor beta chains originate from one sample sequenced in a study. A single record per CDR3 protein comes from TCRdb applying MiXCR to the RT-PCR reads. The sample holds approximately 720,000 distinct CDR3 sequences; approximately 14% are singletons and the top ten take 3.6%. The sample comprised memory CD4+ T cells from blood. The receptors were gathered from a female donor in good health, serving as a healthy control.

This clonotype was observed a handful of times. V gene TRBV20-1 combines with J gene TRBJ1-2, with 10 bases that match TRBD1. CDR1 is DFQATT, CDR2 SNEGSKA, per germline (reference sequence). J was trimmed by 5 bases and V by 3 bases; bases with no gene match: 3. The CDR3 has 13 residues. The CDR3 DNA follows: TGCAGTGCTAGTCCGGGACAGGGGTATGGCTACACCTTC. Translated: CSASPGQGYGYTF.

The chain carries TRBV10-3 and TRBJ1-2; D unclear. CDR3 length: 14 amino acids. The germline gives CDR1 ENHRY, CDR2 SYGVKD. Trimming pared 4 bases from V and 0 bases from J, leaving 9 bases between. The CDR3 bases are TGTGCCATCAGTGGTGGGCACACTAACTATGGCTACACCTTC. Translation gives CAISGGHTNYGYTF.

There are many counts of this clonotype. The chain couples TRBV5-1 to TRBJ1-4; D might be TRBD1 (6 bases). CDR3 length equals 16 residues. Trimming pared 2 bases from V and 0 bases from J, leaving 11 bases between. From germline, CDR1 is SGHRS and CDR2 YFSETQ. CDR3 DNA: TGCGCCAGCAGCTTTACAGGGTCTGCAACTAATGAAAAACTGTTTTTT. It specifies CASSFTGSATNEKLFF. Full variable domain (outside the CDR3, taken from reference TRBV5-1 and TRBJ1-4): KAGVTQTPRYLIKTRGQQVTLSCSPISGHRSVSWYQQTPGQGLQFLFEYFSETQRNKGNFPGRFSGRQFSNSRSEMNVSTLELGDSALYLCASSFTGSATNEKLFFGSGTQLSVL.

This clonotype was seen repeatedly, ten times or more. The chain is built from TRBV20-1 and TRBJ2-3; D may be TRBD2 (5 bases). Trimming pared 0 bases from V and 1 base from J, leaving 11 bases between. The CDR3 has 15 residues. Per the germline V gene, CDR1 is DFQATT and CDR2 is SNEGSKA (reference sequence). The CDR3 DNA sequence: TGCAGTGCTAGAGATCGGCTAGCTGGCACAGATACGCAGTATTTT. This gives the protein CSARDRLAGTDTQYF.

This clonotype was picked up many times. This chain connects TRBV3-1 to TRBJ2-1, with no clear D. V lost 0 bases and J 0 bases, leaving 15 bases between the germline ends. The CDR3 covers 18 residues. Germline lookup yields CDR1 LGHDT and CDR2 YNNKEL (reference sequence). The CDR3 loop is CASSQDFISPSSYNEQFF. The CDR3 region has the DNA TGTGCCAGCAGCCAAGATTTTATTAGCCCTAGCTCCTACAATGAGCAGTTCTTC.

This clonotype has ten or more counts. The chain recombines TRBV7-2 with TRBJ1-3; D not resolved. The germline CDR1 and CDR2 sequences are SGHTA and FQGNSA. This CDR3 comprises 14 residues. V was trimmed by 0 bases and J by 2 bases, leaving 5 bases between them. The DNA for the CDR3 is TGTGCCAGCAGCTTAGCGGGTGCTGGAAACACCATATATTTT. It encodes CASSLAGAGNTIYF.